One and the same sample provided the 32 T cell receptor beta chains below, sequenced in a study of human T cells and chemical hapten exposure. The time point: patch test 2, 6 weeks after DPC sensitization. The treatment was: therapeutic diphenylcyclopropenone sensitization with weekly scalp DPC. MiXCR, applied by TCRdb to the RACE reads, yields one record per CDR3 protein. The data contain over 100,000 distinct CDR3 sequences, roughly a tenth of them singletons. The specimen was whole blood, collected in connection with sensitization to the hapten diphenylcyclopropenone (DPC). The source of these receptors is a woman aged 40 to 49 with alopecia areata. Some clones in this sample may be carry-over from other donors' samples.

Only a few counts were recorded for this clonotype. Here the CDR3 DNA reads TGCAGTGCTAGAGACCGGAGTGGGCCAGACCACAATGAGCAGTTCTTC. This gives the protein CSARDRSGPDHNEQFF. This chain connects TRBV20-1 to TRBJ2-1; no clear D. V was pared by 0 bases and J by 5 bases, with 17 bases between. CDR3 length equals 16 residues. CDR1 is DFQATT, CDR2 SNEGSKA, per germline (reference sequence).

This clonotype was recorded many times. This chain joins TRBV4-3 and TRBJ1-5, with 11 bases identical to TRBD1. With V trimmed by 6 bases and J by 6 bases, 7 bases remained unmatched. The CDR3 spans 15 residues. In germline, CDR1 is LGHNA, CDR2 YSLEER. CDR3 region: CASSQDRGPIQPQHF. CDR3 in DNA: TGCGCCAGCAGTCAGGACAGGGGGCCTATTCAGCCCCAGCATTTT.

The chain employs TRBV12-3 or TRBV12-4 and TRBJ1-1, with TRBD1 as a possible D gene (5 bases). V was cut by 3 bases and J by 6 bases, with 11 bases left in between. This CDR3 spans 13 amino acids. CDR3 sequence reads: CASSLGQPAEAFF. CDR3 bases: TGTGCCAGCAGTTTGGGGCAGCCCGCTGAAGCTTTCTTT.

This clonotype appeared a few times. This CDR3 is CASSLKGGSYNEQFF. CDR3 DNA sequence: TGTGCCAGCAGCCTGAAGGGGGGCTCCTACAATGAGCAGTTCTTC. V and J are TRBV3-1 and TRBJ2-1, with D perhaps being TRBD1 or TRBD2 (6 bases each). Trimming stripped 4 bases from V and 0 bases from J, with 10 bases between. The germline CDR1 and CDR2 sequences are LGHDT and YNNKEL (reference sequence). This CDR3 contains 15 residues.

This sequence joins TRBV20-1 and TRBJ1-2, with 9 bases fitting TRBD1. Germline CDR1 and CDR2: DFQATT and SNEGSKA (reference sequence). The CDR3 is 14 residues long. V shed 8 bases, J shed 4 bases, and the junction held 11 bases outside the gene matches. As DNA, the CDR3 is TGCAGTTCTCAACAGGGGGCAGGAATCTATGGCTACACCTTC. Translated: CSSQQGAGIYGYTF.

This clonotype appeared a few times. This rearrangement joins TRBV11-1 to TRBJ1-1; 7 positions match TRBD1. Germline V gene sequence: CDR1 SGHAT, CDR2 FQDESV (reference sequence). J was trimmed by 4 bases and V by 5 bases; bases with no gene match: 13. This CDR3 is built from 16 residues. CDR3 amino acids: CASSPSTQGSGTEAFF. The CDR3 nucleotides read TGTGCCAGCAGCCCAAGCACACAGGGGAGTGGCACTGAAGCTTTCTTT.

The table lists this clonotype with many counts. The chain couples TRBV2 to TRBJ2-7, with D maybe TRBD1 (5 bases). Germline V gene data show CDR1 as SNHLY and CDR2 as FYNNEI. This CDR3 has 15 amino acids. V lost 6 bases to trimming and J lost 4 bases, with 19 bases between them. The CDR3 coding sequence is TGTGCCAGCAGGGTACAGGCTGGCGTGGCATACGAGCAGTACTTC. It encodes CASRVQAGVAYEQYF.

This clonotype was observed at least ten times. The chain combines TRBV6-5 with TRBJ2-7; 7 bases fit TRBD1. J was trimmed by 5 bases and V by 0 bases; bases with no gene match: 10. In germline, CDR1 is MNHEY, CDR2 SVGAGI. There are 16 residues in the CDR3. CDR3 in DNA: TGTGCCAGCAGTTACTCAATCTCACAGGGGAAAGACGAGCAGTACTTC. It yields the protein CASSYSISQGKDEQYF.

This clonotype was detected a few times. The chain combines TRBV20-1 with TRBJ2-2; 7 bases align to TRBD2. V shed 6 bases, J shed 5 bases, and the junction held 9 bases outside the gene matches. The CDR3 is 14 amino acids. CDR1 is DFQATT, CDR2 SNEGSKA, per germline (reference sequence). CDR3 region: CSARRLGGTGELFF. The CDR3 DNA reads TGCAGTGCCAGGCGGCTGGGAGGGACCGGGGAGCTGTTTTTT.

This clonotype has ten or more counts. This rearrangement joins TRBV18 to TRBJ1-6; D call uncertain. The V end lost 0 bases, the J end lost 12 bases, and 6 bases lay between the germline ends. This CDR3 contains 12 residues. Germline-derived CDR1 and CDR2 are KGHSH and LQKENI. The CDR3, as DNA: TGTGCCAGCTCACCACCCCCGGGACCCCTCCACTTT. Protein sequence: CASSPPPGPLHF. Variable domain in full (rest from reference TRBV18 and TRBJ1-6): NAGVMQNPRHLVRRRGQEARLRCSPMKGHSHVYWYRQLPEEGLKFMVYLQKENIIDESGMPKERFSAEFPKEGPSILRIQQVVRGDSAAYFCASSPPPGPLHFGNGTRLTVT.

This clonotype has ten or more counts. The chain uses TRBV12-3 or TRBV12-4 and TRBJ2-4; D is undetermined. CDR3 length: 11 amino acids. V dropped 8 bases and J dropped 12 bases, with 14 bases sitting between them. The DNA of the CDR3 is TGTGCCAGCGGCTTTGGACCCACTCAGTACTTC. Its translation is CASGFGPTQYF.

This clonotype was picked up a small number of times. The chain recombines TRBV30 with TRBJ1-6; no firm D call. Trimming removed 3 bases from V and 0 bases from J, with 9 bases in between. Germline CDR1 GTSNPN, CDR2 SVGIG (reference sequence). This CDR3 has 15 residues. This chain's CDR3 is CAWRWRDSYNSPLHF. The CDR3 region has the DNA TGTGCCTGGAGGTGGAGGGACTCCTATAATTCACCCCTCCACTTT.

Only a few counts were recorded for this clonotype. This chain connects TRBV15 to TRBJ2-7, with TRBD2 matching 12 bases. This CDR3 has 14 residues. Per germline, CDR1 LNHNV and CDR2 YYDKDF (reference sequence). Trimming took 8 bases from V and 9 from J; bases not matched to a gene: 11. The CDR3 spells CATSRLAGGDGQYF. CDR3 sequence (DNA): TGTGCCACCTCCCGCCTAGCGGGGGGGGATGGGCAGTACTTC.

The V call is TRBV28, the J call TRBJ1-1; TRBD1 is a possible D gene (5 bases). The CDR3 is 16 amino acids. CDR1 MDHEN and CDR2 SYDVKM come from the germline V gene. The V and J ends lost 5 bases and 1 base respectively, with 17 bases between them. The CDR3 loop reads CASSPFGQGWNTEAFF. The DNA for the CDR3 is TGTGCCAGCAGTCCCTTTGGGCAGGGTTGGAACACTGAAGCTTTCTTT. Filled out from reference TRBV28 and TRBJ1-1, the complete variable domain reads DVKVTQSSRYLVKRTGEKVFLECVQDMDHENMFWYRQDPGLGLRLIYFSYDVKMKEKGDIPEGYSVSREKKERFSLILESASTNQTSMYLCASSPFGQGWNTEAFFGQGTRLTVV.

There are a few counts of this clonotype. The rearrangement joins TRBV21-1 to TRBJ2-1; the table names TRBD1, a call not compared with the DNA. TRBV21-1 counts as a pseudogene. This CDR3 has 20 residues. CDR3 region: CANSSRTGTDQKRAYNEQFF. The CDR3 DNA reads TGTGCCAACAGCTCCCGAACCGGGACGGATCAGAAGAGGGCTTACAATGAGCAGTTCTTC.

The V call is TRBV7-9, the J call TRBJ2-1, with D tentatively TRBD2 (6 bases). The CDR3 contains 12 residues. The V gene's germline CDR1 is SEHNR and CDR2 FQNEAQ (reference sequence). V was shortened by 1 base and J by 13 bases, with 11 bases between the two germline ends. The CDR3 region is CASSLVAGTQFF. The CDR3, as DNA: TGTGCCAGCAGCTTAGTTGCAGGGACTCAGTTCTTC.

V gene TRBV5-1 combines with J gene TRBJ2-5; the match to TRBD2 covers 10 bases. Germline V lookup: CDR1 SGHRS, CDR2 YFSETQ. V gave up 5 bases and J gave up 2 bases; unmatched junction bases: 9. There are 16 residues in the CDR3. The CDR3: CASSYSGGVVQETQYF. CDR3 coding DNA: TGCGCCAGCAGTTACAGCGGGGGGGTCGTTCAAGAGACCCAGTACTTC.

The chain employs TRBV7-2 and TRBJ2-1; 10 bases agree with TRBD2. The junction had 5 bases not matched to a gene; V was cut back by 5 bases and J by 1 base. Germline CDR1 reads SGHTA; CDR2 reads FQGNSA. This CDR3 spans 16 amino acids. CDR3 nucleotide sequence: TGTGCCAGCAGCAACATAGCGGGGGGATCCTACAATGAGCAGTTCTTC. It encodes CASSNIAGGSYNEQFF.

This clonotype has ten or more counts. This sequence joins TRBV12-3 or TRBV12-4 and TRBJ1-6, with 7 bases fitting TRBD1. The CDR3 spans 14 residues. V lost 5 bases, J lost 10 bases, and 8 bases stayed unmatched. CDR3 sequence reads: CASSKGQFRSPLHF. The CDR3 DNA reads TGTGCCAGCAGTAAGGGACAGTTCAGGTCACCCCTCCACTTT.

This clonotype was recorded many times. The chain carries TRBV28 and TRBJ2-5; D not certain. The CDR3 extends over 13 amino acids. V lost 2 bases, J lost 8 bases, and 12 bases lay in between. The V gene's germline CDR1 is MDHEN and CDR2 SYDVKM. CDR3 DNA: TGTGCCAGCAGTTTAGGCGGCGCGGTTACCCAGTACTTC. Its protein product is CASSLGGAVTQYF.

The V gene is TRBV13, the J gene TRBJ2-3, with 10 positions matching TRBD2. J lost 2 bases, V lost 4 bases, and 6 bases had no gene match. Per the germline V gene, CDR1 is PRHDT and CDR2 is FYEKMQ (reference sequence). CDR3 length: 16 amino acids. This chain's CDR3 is CASSSPTSGATDTQYF. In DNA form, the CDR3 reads TGTGCCAGCAGCTCCCCAACTAGCGGGGCCACAGATACGCAGTATTTT. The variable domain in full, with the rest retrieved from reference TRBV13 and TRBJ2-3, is AAGVIQSPRHLIKEKRETATLKCYPIPRHDTVYWYQQGPGQDPQFLISFYEKMQSDKGSIPDRFSAQQFSDYHSELNMSSLELGDSALYFCASSSPTSGATDTQYFGPGTRLTVL.

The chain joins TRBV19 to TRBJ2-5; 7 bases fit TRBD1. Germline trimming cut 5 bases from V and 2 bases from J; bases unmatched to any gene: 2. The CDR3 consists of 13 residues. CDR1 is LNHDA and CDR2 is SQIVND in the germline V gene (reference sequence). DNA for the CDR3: TGTGCCAGTAGTGTGACAGGGCAAGAGACCCAGTACTTC. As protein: CASSVTGQETQYF.

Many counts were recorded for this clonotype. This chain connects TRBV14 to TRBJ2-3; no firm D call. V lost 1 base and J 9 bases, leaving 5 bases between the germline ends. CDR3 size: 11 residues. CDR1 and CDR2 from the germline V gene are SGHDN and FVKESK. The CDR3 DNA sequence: TGTGCCAGCAGCCAAGGGGTCACGCAGTATTTT. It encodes CASSQGVTQYF.

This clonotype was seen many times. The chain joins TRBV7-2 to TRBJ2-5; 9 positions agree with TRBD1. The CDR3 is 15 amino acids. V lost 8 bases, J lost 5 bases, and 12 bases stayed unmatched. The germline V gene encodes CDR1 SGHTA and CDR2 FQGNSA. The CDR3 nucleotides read TGTGCCAGCGGTAGAGGTACCGGGACAGGGGAGACCCAGTACTTC. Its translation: CASGRGTGTGETQYF.

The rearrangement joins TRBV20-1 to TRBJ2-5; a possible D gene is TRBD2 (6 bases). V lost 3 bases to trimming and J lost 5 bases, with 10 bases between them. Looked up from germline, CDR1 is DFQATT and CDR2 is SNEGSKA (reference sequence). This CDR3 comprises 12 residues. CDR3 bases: TGCAGTGCTAGCCACAGCGGGGAGACCCAGTACTTC. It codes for CSASHSGETQYF.

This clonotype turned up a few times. Here the CDR3 DNA reads TGTGCCAGCAGCTATCTGAGGCAAAATCAGCCCCAGCATTTT. Translation gives CASSYLRQNQPQHF. The rearrangement links TRBV12-3 or TRBV12-4 to TRBJ1-5, with D uncertain. The CDR3 is 14 amino acids. Trimming pared 6 bases from V and 4 bases from J, leaving 13 bases between.

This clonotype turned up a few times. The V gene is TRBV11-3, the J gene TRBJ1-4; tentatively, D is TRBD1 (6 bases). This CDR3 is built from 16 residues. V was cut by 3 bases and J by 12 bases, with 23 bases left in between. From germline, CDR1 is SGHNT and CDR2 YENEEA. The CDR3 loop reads CASSLPACAGAVELFF. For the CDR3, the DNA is TGTGCCAGCAGCTTGCCTGCCTGCGCAGGGGCTGTAGAACTGTTTTTT.

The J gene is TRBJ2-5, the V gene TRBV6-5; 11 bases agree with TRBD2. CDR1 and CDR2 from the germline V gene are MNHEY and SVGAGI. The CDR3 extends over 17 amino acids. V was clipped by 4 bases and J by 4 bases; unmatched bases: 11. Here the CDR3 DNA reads TGTGCCAGCAGTTCCACACCACCACTAGCGGGAGTAGAGACCCAGTACTTC. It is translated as CASSSTPPLAGVETQYF.

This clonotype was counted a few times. CDR3 region: CASSLSGGGEAFF. Here the CDR3 DNA reads TGTGCCAGCAGTTTATCGGGGGGGGGTGAAGCTTTCTTT. The chain couples TRBV27 to TRBJ1-1; possibly TRBD1 for D (5 bases). Looked up from germline, CDR1 is MNHEY and CDR2 is SMNVEV (reference sequence). V lost 0 bases and J 7 bases, leaving 9 bases between the germline ends. This CDR3 contains 13 residues.

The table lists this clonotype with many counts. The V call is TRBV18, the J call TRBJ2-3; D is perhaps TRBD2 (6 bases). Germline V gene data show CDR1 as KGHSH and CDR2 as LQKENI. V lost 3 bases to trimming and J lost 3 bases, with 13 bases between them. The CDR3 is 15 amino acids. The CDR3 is CASSPGGLRTDTQYF. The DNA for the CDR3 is TGTGCCAGCTCACCGGGGGGACTGCGGACAGATACGCAGTATTTT.

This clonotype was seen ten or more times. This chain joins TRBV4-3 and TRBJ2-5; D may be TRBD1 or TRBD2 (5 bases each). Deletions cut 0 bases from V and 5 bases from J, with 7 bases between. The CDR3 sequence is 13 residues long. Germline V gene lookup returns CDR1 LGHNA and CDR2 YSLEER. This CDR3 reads CASSQDWGETQYF. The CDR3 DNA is TGCGCCAGCAGCCAAGATTGGGGGGAGACCCAGTACTTC.

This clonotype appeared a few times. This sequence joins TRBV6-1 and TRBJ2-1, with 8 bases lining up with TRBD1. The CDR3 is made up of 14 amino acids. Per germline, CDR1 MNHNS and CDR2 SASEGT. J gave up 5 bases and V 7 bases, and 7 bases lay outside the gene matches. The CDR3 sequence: CASTVTGANNEQFF. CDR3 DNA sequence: TGTGCCAGCACCGTGACAGGGGCTAACAATGAGCAGTTCTTC.